The sequence of this TCR beta chain was determined in a study of CD8 T cells in ankylosing spondylitis. TCRdb reprocessed the 5' RACE reads with MiXCR, giving one entry per CDR3 protein. This sample has about 130,000 distinct CDR3 sequences; over 6.5% occur once, and the top ten carry 12%. Many counts were recorded for this clonotype. Antigen unknown. V was pared by 5 bases and J by 4 bases, with 12 bases between. There are 12 residues in the CDR3. Germline values: CDR1 DFQATT, CDR2 SNEGSKA (reference sequence). The study's findings and limits: CD8+ disease-linked clones were present at relatively low frequencies in blood.

The sequence was collected from a male donor with ankylosing spondylitis or in good health (not recorded which). This chain joins TRBV20-1 and TRBJ2-7; D is unresolved. The sample taken for sequencing was blood, either unsorted or a sorted T cell fraction (not recorded which). The CDR3 coding sequence is TGCAGTGCTCCTTTGGACGGGTACGAGCAGTACTTC. Protein sequence: CSAPLDGYEQYF.